Sequencing of this T cell receptor (beta chain) was carried out in a study of radiation and T cells in renal cell carcinoma. Assay: immunoSEQ multiplex PCR; the TCRdb copy retains only in-frame clones and omits some. The sample holds tens of thousands of clones, roughly 79% seen once. V lost 10 bases and J 7 bases, leaving 22 bases between the germline ends. CDR3 length: 14 amino acids. CDR1 is MNHEY and CDR2 is SMNVEV in the germline V gene (reference sequence). Stated time point: blood 2 weeks post-SBRT. Treatment specified: 15 Gy SBRT to primary tumor, nephrectomy 4 weeks later. This rearrangement joins TRBV27 to TRBJ1-1, with D possibly TRBD1 on 5 matching bases. The TCR comes from a man aged 55-75 years with renal cell carcinoma. Here the sequenced sample was blood, taken from a patient whose treatment included radiotherapy and nephrectomy. Written as DNA, the CDR3 is TGTGCCACCTCTCTAGGGGCTGGGGTCTTTGAAGCTTTCTTT. It codes for CATSLGAGVFEAFF.